What follows is one T cell receptor beta chain and its context. At the DNA level, this CDR3 is encoded by other sequences in the same sample as well. Produced via immunoSEQ multiplex PCR; TCRdb's table is partial and in-frame only. The table shows hundreds of thousands of clones, with roughly 88% occurring only once. This record belongs to a study of shared T cell receptors in the human thymus. The germline V gene encodes CDR1 MNHEY and CDR2 SVGAGI. V shed 1 base and J 6 bases; nucleotides not matched to a gene: 2. The CDR3 length is 14 residues. These records were also assigned to another study, of human thymus T cells. That source notes: The people who donated were healthy Finnish babies having corrective surgery for congenital heart defects. Resections obtained during corrective heart surgery supplied the thymus tissue. Repertoires from thymus and blood appeared to show biased V and J gene usage. Related research described strongly overlapping thymic repertoires in unrelated people.

The gene calls are TRBV6-5 and TRBJ2-1; TRBD2 matches at 8 bases. This clonotype originated in a boy under two years old with a congenital heart defect. The sequenced sample consisted of thymocytes. The CDR3 DNA reads TGTGCCAGCAGTTACTTCGGGGGGGGCAATGAGCAGTTCTTC. Its translation: CASSYFGGGNEQFF.